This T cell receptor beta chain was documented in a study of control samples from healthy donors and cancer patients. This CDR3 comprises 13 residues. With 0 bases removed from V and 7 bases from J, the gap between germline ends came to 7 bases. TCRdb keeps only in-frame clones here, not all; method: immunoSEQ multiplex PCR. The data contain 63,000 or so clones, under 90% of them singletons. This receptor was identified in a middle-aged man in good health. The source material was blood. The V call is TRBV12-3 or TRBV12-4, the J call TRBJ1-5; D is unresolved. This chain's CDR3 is CASSLALAQPQHF. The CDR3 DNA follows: TGTGCCAGCAGTTTAGCGCTTGCACAGCCCCAGCATTTT.